The sequence of this TCR beta chain was determined in a study of T cell responses to AZD1222 COVID-19 vaccine. Clones were sequenced by immunoSEQ multiplex PCR, and TCRdb holds only the in-frame ones, with some missing. The sample lists about 86,000 clones; roughly 87% were seen once. Germline loops: CDR1 LGHNA, CDR2 YNFKEQ. This CDR3 contains 17 residues. V lost 2 bases to trimming and J lost 0 bases, with 17 bases between them. Study-level findings and limits: Within unmutated variant regions lay the reported targets of nearly half of spike-specific TCRs.

Worth noting for this clone: Its antigen is unidentified.

The source was peripheral blood, collected on day 0 of AZD1222 vaccination. The receptor was derived from an adult in good health. The chain carries TRBV4-2 and TRBJ2-7; the D gene is possibly TRBD1 (5 bases). The CDR3 sequence: CASSQQQVAELSYEQYF. The CDR3 DNA follows: TGTGCCAGCAGCCAACAACAGGTAGCAGAACTCTCCTACGAGCAGTACTTC.